This T cell receptor (beta chain) was found in a study of CD8 T cells in ankylosing spondylitis. One entry per CDR3 protein, called by TCRdb with MiXCR from the 5' RACE reads. The data show a few hundred thousand distinct CDR3 sequences, with approximately 11% seen just once and less than 8% held by the top ten. Germline V gives CDR1 SGDLS, CDR2 YYNGEE. This CDR3 is 15 amino acids long. Notes on this clonotype: The germline gene is not matched at one end of the junction; a read error may be the cause.

The specimen sequenced was blood, either unsorted or a sorted T cell fraction (not recorded which). The chain couples TRBV9 to TRBJ1-1; TRBD1 agrees at 8 bases. The TCR was taken from a male donor with ankylosing spondylitis or in good health (not recorded which). The CDR3 sequence: CVSSGATGALTEAFF. The CDR3 DNA is TGTGTCAGCAGCGGGGCGACAGGGGCATTAACTGAAGCTTTCTTT. Together with reference TRBV9 and TRBJ1-1, the CDR3 gives the full variable domain: DSGVTQTPKHLITATGQRVTLRCSPRSGDLSVYWYQQSLDQGLQFLIQYYNGEERAKGNILERFSAQQFPDLHSELNLSSLELGDSALYFCVSSGATGALTEAFFGQGTRLTVV.